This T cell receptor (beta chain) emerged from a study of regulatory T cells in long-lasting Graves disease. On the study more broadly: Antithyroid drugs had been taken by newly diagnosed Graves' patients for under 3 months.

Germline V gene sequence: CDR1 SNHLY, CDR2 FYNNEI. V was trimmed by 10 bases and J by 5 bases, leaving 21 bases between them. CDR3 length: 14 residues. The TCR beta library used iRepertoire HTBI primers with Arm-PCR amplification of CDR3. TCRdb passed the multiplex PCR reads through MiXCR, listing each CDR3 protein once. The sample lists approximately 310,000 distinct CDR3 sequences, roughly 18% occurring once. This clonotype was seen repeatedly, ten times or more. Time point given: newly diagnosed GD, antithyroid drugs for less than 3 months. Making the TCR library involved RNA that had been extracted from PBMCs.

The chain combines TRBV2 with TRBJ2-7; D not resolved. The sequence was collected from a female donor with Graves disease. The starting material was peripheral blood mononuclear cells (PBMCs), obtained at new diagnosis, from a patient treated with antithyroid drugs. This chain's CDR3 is CATRKRYVDDEQYF. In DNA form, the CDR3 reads TGTGCCACAAGAAAGAGATACGTCGACGACGAGCAGTACTTC.